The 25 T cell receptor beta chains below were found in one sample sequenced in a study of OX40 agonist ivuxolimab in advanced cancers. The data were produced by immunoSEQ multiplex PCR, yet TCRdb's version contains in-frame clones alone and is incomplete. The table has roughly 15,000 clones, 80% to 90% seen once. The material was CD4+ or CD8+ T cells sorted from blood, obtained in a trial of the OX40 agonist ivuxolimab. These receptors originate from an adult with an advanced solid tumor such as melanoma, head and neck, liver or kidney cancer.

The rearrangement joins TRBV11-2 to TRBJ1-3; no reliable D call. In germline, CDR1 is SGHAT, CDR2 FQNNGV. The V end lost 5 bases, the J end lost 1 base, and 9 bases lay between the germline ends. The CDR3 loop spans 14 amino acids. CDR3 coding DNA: TGTGCCAGCAGCGAAGGAGTATCTGGAAACACCATATATTTT. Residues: CASSEGVSGNTIYF.

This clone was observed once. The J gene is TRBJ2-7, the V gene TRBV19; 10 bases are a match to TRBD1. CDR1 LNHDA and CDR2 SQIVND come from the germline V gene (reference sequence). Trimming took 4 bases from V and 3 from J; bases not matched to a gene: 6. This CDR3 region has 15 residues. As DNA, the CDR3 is TGTGCCAGTAGTAAGACAGGGGGCCCCCTCTACGAGCAGTACTTC. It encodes CASSKTGGPLYEQYF.

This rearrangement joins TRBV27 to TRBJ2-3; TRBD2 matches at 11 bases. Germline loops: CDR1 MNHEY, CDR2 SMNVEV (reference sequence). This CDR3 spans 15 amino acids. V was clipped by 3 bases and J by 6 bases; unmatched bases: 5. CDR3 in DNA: TGTGCCAGCAGTTTCCTAGCGGGGGGCTGGGATACGCAGTATTTT. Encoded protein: CASSFLAGGWDTQYF.

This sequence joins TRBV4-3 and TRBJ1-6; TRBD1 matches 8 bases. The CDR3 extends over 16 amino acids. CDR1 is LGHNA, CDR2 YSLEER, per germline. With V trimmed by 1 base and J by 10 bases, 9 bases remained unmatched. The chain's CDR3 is CASSQGLRTGLSPLHF. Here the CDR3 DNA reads TGCGCCAGCAGCCAAGGATTACGGACAGGGTTGTCACCCCTCCACTTT.

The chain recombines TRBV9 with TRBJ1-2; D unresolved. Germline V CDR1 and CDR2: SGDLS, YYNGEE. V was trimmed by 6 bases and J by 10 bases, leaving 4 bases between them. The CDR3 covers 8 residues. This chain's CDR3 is CASTHYTF. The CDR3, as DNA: TGTGCCAGCACCCACTACACCTTC.

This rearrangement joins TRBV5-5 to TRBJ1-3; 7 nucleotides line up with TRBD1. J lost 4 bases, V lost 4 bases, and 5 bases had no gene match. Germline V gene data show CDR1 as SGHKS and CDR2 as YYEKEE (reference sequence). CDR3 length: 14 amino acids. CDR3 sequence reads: CASSVTGSGNTIYF. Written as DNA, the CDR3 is TGTGCCAGCAGCGTGACAGGGTCCGGAAACACCATATATTTT.

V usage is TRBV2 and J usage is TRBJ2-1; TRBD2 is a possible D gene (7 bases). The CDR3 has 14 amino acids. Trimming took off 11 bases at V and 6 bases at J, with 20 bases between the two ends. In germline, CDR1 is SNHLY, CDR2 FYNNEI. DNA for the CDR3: TGTGCCGGCCAAAGCGGGACAAGCTCCAATGAGCAGTTCTTC. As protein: CAGQSGTSSNEQFF.

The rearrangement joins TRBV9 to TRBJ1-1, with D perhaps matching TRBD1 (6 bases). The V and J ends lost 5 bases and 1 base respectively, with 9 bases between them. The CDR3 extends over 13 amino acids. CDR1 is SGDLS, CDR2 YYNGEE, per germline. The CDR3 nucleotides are TGTGCCAGCAGTCTGGGACAGAACACTGAAGCTTTCTTT. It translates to CASSLGQNTEAFF.

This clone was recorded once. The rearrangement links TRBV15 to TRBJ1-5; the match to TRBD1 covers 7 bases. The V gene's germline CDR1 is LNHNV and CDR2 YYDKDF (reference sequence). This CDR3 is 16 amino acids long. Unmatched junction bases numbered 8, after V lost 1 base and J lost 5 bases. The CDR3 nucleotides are TGTGCCACCAGCAGAGTTGAGGGGGCGATCCATCAGCCCCAGCATTTT. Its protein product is CATSRVEGAIHQPQHF.

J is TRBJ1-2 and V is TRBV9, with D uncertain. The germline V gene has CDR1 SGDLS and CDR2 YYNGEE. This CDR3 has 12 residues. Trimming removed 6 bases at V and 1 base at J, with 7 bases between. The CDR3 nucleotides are TGTGCCAGCAACAGCCTTAACTATGGCTACACCTTC. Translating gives CASNSLNYGYTF.

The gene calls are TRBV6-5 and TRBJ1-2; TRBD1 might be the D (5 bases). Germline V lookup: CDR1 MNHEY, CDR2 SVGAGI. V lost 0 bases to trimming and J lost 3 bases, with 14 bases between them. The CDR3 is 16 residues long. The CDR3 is CASSYSDPGLYYGYTF. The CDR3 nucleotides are TGTGCCAGCAGTTACTCGGACCCGGGACTCTACTATGGCTACACCTTC.

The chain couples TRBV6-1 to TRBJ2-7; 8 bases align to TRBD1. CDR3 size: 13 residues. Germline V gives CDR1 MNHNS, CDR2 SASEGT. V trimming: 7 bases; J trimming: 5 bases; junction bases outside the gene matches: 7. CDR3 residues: CASNPTGAHEQYF. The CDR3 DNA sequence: TGTGCCAGCAATCCGACAGGGGCCCACGAGCAGTACTTC.

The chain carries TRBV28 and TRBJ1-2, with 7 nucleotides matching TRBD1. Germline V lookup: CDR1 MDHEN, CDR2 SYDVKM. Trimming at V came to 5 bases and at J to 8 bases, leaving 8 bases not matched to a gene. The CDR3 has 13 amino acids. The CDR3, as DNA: TGTGCCAGCAGTCCAGGGACAGCGTGGGGCTACACCTTC. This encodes CASSPGTAWGYTF.

The CDR3 DNA follows: TGCAGCGTTGAAGGATGGGGTGGGGTGAACACTGAAGCTTTCTTT. This sequence encodes CSVEGWGGVNTEAFF. V gene TRBV29-1 combines with J gene TRBJ1-1; D gene ambiguous. The CDR3 runs to 15 residues. Germline V lookup: CDR1 SQVTM, CDR2 ANQGSEA. Trimming took off 1 base at V and 0 bases at J, with 12 bases between the two ends.

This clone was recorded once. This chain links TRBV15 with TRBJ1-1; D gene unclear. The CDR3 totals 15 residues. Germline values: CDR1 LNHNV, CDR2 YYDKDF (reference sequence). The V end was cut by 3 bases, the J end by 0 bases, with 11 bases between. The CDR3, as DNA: TGTGCCACCAGCAGCGACGGGGTACTGAACACTGAAGCTTTCTTT. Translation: CATSSDGVLNTEAFF.

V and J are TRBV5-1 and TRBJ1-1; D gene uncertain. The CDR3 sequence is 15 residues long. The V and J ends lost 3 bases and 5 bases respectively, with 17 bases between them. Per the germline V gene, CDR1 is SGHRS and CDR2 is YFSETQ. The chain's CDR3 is CASSSGLVGGTEAFF. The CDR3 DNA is TGCGCCAGCAGCTCGGGTCTGGTGGGAGGAACTGAAGCTTTCTTT.

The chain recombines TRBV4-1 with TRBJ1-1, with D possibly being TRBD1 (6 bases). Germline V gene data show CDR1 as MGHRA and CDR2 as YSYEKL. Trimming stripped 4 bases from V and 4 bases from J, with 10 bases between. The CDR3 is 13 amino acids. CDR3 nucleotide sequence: TGCGCCAGCAGCCTCGGACAGCTCACTGAAGCTTTCTTT. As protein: CASSLGQLTEAFF.

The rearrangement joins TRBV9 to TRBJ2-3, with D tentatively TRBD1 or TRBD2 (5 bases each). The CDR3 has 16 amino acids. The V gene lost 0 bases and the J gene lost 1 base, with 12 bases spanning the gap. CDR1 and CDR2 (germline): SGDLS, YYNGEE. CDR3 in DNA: TGTGCCAGCAGCGTAGGGGTCCGGGGCCGCACAGATACGCAGTATTTT. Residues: CASSVGVRGRTDTQYF.

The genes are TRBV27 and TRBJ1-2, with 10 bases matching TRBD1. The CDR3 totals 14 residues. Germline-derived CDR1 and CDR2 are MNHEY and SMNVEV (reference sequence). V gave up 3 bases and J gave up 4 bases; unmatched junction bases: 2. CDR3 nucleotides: TGTGCCAGCAGTTTTGGACAGGGGGTCTATGGCTACACCTTC. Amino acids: CASSFGQGVYGYTF.

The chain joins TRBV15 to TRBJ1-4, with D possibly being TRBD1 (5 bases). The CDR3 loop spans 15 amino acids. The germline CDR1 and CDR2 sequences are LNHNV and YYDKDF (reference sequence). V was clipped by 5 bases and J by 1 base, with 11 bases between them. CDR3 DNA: TGTGCCACCAGCGGGGGGGTGAAAACTAATGAAAAACTGTTTTTT. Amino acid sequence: CATSGGVKTNEKLFF.

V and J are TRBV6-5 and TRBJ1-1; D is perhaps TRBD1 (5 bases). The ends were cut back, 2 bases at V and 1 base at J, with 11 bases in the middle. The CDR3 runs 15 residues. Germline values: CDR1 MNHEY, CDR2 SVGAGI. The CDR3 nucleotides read TGTGCCAGCAGTTACAGGGGACCAAGGAACACTGAAGCTTTCTTT. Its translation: CASSYRGPRNTEAFF.

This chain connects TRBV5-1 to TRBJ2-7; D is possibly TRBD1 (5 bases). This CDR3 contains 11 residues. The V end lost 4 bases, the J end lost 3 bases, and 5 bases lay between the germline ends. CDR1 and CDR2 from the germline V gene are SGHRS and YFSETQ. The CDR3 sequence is CASSDSYEQYF. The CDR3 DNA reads TGCGCCAGCAGCGACAGCTACGAGCAGTACTTC.

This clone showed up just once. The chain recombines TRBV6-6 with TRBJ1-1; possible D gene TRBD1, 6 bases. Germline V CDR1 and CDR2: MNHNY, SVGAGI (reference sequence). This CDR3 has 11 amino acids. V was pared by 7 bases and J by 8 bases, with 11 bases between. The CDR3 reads CASITGSEAFF. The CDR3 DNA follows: TGTGCCAGCATCACAGGGTCCGAAGCTTTCTTT.

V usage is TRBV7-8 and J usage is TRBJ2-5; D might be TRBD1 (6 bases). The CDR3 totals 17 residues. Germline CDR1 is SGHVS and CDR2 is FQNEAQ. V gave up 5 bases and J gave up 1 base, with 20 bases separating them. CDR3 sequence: CASSQDEMDSIQETQYF. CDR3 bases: TGTGCCAGCAGCCAAGACGAAATGGACAGCATCCAAGAGACCCAGTACTTC.

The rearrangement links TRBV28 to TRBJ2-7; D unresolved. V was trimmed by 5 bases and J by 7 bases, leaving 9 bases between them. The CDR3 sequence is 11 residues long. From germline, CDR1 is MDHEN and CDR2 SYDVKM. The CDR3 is CASSLELEQYF. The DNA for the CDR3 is TGTGCCAGCAGTCTCGAGCTGGAGCAGTACTTC.